The 30 T cell receptor beta chains presented below share a single source sample, sequenced in a study of blood T cell repertoires in COVID-19 (dated by TCRdb to the early 2020s). The library came from the immunoSEQ multiplex PCR assay. Entries here come from immuneACCESS through TCRdb and include only in-frame sequences with V and J called. Some clones fail to appear in such tables; in the studies checked, an unresolved V gene covers under half of the shortfall, and the cause of the remainder is unknown. This sample has 110,000 or so clones in its table, and about 85% of those were observed once. The ten largest account for around 7.7% of the sample. The sample comprised peripheral blood. All receptors come from a human donor in a cohort sampled during active COVID-19.

The rearrangement joins TRBV20-1 to TRBJ2-3, with D unresolved. Germline V gene data show CDR1 as DFQATT and CDR2 as SNEGSKA (reference sequence). Trimming stripped 4 bases from V and 0 bases from J, with 8 bases between. This CDR3 has 13 residues. CDR3 in DNA: TGCAGTGCTACTGATCGGAGCACAGATACGCAGTATTTT. It translates to CSATDRSTDTQYF.

This clone appeared once. The CDR3 nucleotides are TGTGCCAGCAGTTCCGCCGCGACAGTCCTTGCCGGGGAGCTGTTTTTT. Its protein is CASSSAATVLAGELFF. V and J are TRBV6-5 and TRBJ2-2; tentative D call: TRBD1 (5 bases). Between the trimmed V and J ends, which lost 4 bases and 6 bases, there was a span of 18 bases. The germline V gene encodes CDR1 MNHEY and CDR2 SVGAGI. This CDR3 is built from 16 residues.

The V gene is TRBV5-4, the J gene TRBJ2-5; the D gene is possibly TRBD1 (5 bases). Germline V lookup: CDR1 SGHNT, CDR2 YYREEE (reference sequence). This CDR3 has 14 amino acids. V lost 1 base, J lost 2 bases, and 9 bases lay in between. The CDR3 is CASSLRQTQETQYF. Here the CDR3 DNA reads TGTGCCAGCAGCTTGCGACAGACTCAAGAGACCCAGTACTTC.

For this clone: The junction and the germline gene differ at one end; a read error may be behind it. V usage is TRBV5-1 and J usage is TRBJ1-2; a possible D gene is TRBD1 (6 bases). The CDR3 sequence is 12 residues long. CDR1 is SGHRS, CDR2 YFSETQ, per germline. CDR3 loop: CASSPDAGVIHF. CDR3 sequence (DNA): TGCGCCAGCAGCCCAGATGCAGGGGTGATCCATTTC.

This clone was counted once. This chain's CDR3 is CASSAGIFGDTQYF. DNA for the CDR3: TGTGCCAGCAGCGCAGGGATTTTTGGAGATACGCAGTATTTT. This sequence joins TRBV7-6 and TRBJ2-3; D might be TRBD1 (5 bases). Germline CDR1 reads SGHVS; CDR2 reads FNYEAQ. Trimming shortened V by 5 bases and J by 5 bases, and 14 bases separated the two germline ends. This CDR3 has 14 residues.

V gene TRBV18 combines with J gene TRBJ1-5; D not resolved. This CDR3 spans 15 amino acids. Germline V gene data show CDR1 as KGHSH and CDR2 as LQKENI. Deletions cut 3 bases from V and 2 bases from J, with 11 bases between. Here the CDR3 DNA reads TGTGCCAGCTCACCTTTGTCGGGAGGCAATCAGCCCCAGCATTTT. Its protein product is CASSPLSGGNQPQHF.

This rearrangement joins TRBV11-2 to TRBJ1-2; D not resolved. Trimming cost V 5 bases and J 8 bases, with 18 bases left between them. The CDR3 loop spans 14 amino acids. CDR1 is SGHAT, CDR2 FQNNGV, per germline. The CDR3 sequence is CASSQREGLGGYTF. In nucleotides, the CDR3 is TGTGCCAGCAGCCAAAGGGAGGGCCTTGGGGGCTACACCTTC.

The chain employs TRBV10-2 and TRBJ1-2, with 8 bases that match TRBD1. Looked up from germline, CDR1 is WSHSY and CDR2 is SAAADI. The CDR3 totals 15 residues. The trim removed 2 bases at V and 5 bases at J, leaving 7 bases unmatched. The CDR3 sequence: CASSENRGWGYGYTF. The DNA of the CDR3 is TGCGCCAGCAGTGAGAACAGGGGGTGGGGGTATGGCTACACCTTC.

The chain carries TRBV3-1 (or the pseudogene TRBV3-2) and TRBJ2-1; 7 bases align to TRBD2. Germline V gene sequence: CDR1 LGHDT, CDR2 YNNKEL (reference sequence). V shed 2 bases, J shed 8 bases, and the junction held 3 bases outside the gene matches. The CDR3 extends over 13 amino acids. The CDR3 DNA reads TGTGCCAGCAGCCAATTAGCGGGCCATGAGCAGTTCTTC. It is translated as CASSQLAGHEQFF.

V and J are TRBV4-1 and TRBJ2-7; a weak D match, TRBD2 (5 bases). The V gene lost 4 bases and the J gene lost 2 bases, with 15 bases spanning the gap. Per germline, CDR1 MGHRA and CDR2 YSYEKL. CDR3 length equals 15 residues. The CDR3 loop is CASSRGGSRAYEQYF. The CDR3 DNA is TGCGCCAGCAGCCGAGGCGGGTCTCGGGCCTACGAGCAGTACTTC.

CDR3 protein: CAIGTGSNQPQHF. CDR3 nucleotides: TGTGCCATCGGGACAGGTAGCAATCAGCCCCAGCATTTT. V is TRBV28 and J is TRBJ1-5, with 8 bases matching TRBD1. With V trimmed by 10 bases and J by 0 bases, 2 bases remained unmatched. CDR1 and CDR2 from the germline V gene are MDHEN and SYDVKM. The CDR3 is made up of 13 amino acids.

V and J are TRBV29-1 and TRBJ2-1; TRBD2 matches at 8 bases. The CDR3 is made up of 16 amino acids. The V gene end was trimmed by 3 bases and the J gene end by 5 bases; junction bases not matched to a gene: 12. From germline, CDR1 is SQVTM and CDR2 ANQGSEA. Here the CDR3 DNA reads TGCAGCGTTGACCCCGGGGGGGCAAATCGGGACAATGAGCAGTTCTTC. Its protein product is CSVDPGGANRDNEQFF.

The rearrangement uses TRBV5-1 and TRBJ2-3; 7 bases match TRBD2. V trimming: 4 bases; J trimming: 1 base; junction bases outside the gene matches: 12. The CDR3 covers 17 residues. The germline V gene has CDR1 SGHRS and CDR2 YFSETQ. The chain's CDR3 is CASSPSRGGLGTDTQYF. In DNA form, the CDR3 reads TGCGCCAGCAGCCCTTCCCGGGGAGGGTTGGGCACAGATACGCAGTATTTT.

The gene calls are TRBV5-4 and TRBJ1-5; D gene ambiguous. Trimming left V 4 bases short and J 3 bases short, with 5 bases between. From germline, CDR1 is SGHNT and CDR2 YYREEE (reference sequence). The CDR3 consists of 12 residues. In nucleotides, the CDR3 is TGTGCCAGCAGCCTTCCCAATCAGCCCCAGCATTTT. It encodes CASSLPNQPQHF.

The gene calls are TRBV6-6 and TRBJ2-7; TRBD2 matches 11 bases. The CDR3 is 16 amino acids. The germline V gene has CDR1 MNHNY and CDR2 SVGAGI (reference sequence). J gave up 9 bases and V 7 bases, and 17 bases lay outside the gene matches. For the CDR3, the DNA is TGTGCCAGCACCGACTATGGACTAGCGGGCCGAACGGGGCAGTACTTC. It yields the protein CASTDYGLAGRTGQYF.

The chain joins TRBV5-1 to TRBJ2-2, with 8 bases lining up with TRBD2. The CDR3 totals 19 residues. CDR1 SGHRS and CDR2 YFSETQ come from the germline V gene. Trimming removed 4 bases from V and 1 base from J; junction bases left unmatched: 15. The CDR3 here is CASSGTIAGNERNTGELFF. CDR3 bases: TGCGCCAGCAGCGGGACGATAGCGGGGAATGAAAGGAACACCGGGGAGCTGTTTTTT. Filled out from reference TRBV5-1 and TRBJ2-2, the complete variable domain reads KAGVTQTPRYLIKTRGQQVTLSCSPISGHRSVSWYQQTPGQGLQFLFEYFSETQRNKGNFPGRFSGRQFSNSRSEMNVSTLELGDSALYLCASSGTIAGNERNTGELFFGEGSRLTVL.

The chain combines TRBV4-2 with TRBJ2-5, with 13 bases aligning to TRBD2. Germline CDR1 LGHNA, CDR2 YNFKEQ. The CDR3 contains 15 residues. Losses at the gene ends were 4 bases for V and 4 bases for J; bases not matched to a gene: 3. For the CDR3, the DNA is TGTGCCAGCAGCCCTCGGACTAGCGGGGGAGAGACCCAGTACTTC. This sequence encodes CASSPRTSGGETQYF.

The chain links TRBV5-4 to TRBJ1-1, with a weak D call TRBD1 (5 bases). This CDR3 region has 16 residues. The germline CDR1 and CDR2 sequences are SGHNT and YYREEE (reference sequence). Trimming left V 4 bases short and J 0 bases short, with 16 bases between. CDR3 coding DNA: TGTGCCAGCAGCCCTAACCAGGGCCTAATGAACACTGAAGCTTTCTTT. This sequence encodes CASSPNQGLMNTEAFF.

The chain uses TRBV12-3 or TRBV12-4 and TRBJ1-2; possibly TRBD1 for D (5 bases). Between the trimmed V and J ends, which lost 1 base and 8 bases, there was a span of 8 bases. This CDR3 spans 12 amino acids. The CDR3: CASSLGDWGYTF. The CDR3 coding sequence is TGTGCCAGCAGTTTAGGGGACTGGGGCTACACCTTC.

The chain is built from TRBV19 and TRBJ1-6; 7 nucleotides line up with TRBD1. Losses at the gene ends were 5 bases for V and 1 base for J; bases not matched to a gene: 5. This CDR3 is 16 amino acids long. Germline CDR1 is LNHDA and CDR2 is SQIVND (reference sequence). This CDR3 is CASSSTGSSYNSPLHF. The DNA for the CDR3 is TGTGCCAGTAGTTCGACAGGGTCATCCTATAATTCACCCCTCCACTTT.

The V call is TRBV29-1, the J call TRBJ2-7; 9 bases match TRBD1. The V segment lost 7 bases and the J segment 6 bases; nucleotides outside the gene matches: 13. The length of the CDR3 is 14 residues. Germline lookup yields CDR1 SQVTM and CDR2 ANQGSEA. The CDR3 reads CSGRRDREGGEQYF. The CDR3 bases are TGCAGCGGACGCCGGGACAGGGAAGGAGGCGAGCAGTACTTC.

Remarks on this clone: The sample holds other DNA sequences that translate to the same CDR3. The chain uses TRBV6-5 and TRBJ2-5; the D gene is possibly TRBD2 (6 bases). V lost 8 bases to trimming and J lost 5 bases, with 15 bases between them. The CDR3 is made up of 13 amino acids. Germline V gives CDR1 MNHEY, CDR2 SVGAGI. Here the CDR3 DNA reads TGTGCCAGCGTCCGGGGGTCGGAGGAGACCCAGTACTTC. It specifies CASVRGSEETQYF.

J is TRBJ1-6 and V is TRBV6-5; D may be TRBD1 (5 bases). With 0 bases removed from V and 5 bases from J, the gap between germline ends came to 8 bases. The length of the CDR3 is 15 residues. From germline, CDR1 is MNHEY and CDR2 SVGAGI. The CDR3 DNA sequence: TGTGCCAGCAGTTACTCGGGGCGGAATAATTCACCCCTCCACTTT. Translated: CASSYSGRNNSPLHF.

This chain connects TRBV6-5 to TRBJ2-1; 9 bases agree with TRBD2. The CDR3 is 14 amino acids. CDR1 MNHEY and CDR2 SVGAGI come from the germline V gene. After removal of 8 bases from V and 9 bases from J, the junction contained 11 bases not matched to a gene. The CDR3 loop is CASLGAGGRGEQFF. CDR3 nucleotide sequence: TGTGCCAGCCTGGGAGCGGGAGGCCGGGGTGAGCAGTTCTTC.

The CDR3 DNA reads TGTGCCAGCAGTGACTCGTCTCGGGGCAGGGGAAGGGATGGCTACACCTTC. This encodes CASSDSSRGRGRDGYTF. The chain employs TRBV6-4 and TRBJ1-2; maybe TRBD1 (6 bases). The CDR3 totals 17 residues. Germline V gives CDR1 MRHNA, CDR2 SNTAGT. Deletions cut 0 bases from V and 6 bases from J, with 20 bases between.

This chain links TRBV4-1 with TRBJ2-7, with 8 bases lining up with TRBD1. This CDR3 has 15 residues. V was pared by 0 bases and J by 5 bases, with 6 bases of the junction left unmatched. CDR1 and CDR2 (germline): MGHRA, YSYEKL. CDR3 in DNA: TGCGCCAGCAGCCAAGAATCCCGGACAGGGAACGAGCAGTACTTC. It yields the protein CASSQESRTGNEQYF.

This rearrangement joins TRBV6-4 to TRBJ1-1, with D hard to call. This CDR3 is built from 15 residues. V was trimmed by 3 bases and J by 5 bases, leaving 16 bases between them. Germline V gene lookup returns CDR1 MRHNA and CDR2 SNTAGT. CDR3 in amino acids: CASSEGGQPATEAFF. In DNA, the CDR3 is TGTGCCAGCAGTGAAGGCGGTCAACCAGCGACTGAAGCTTTCTTT.

The V call is TRBV18, the J call TRBJ2-2; D is ambiguous. The V gene lost 3 bases and the J gene lost 3 bases, with 8 bases spanning the gap. Germline CDR1 KGHSH, CDR2 LQKENI. This CDR3 contains 14 residues. The CDR3 DNA is TGTGCCAGCTCACCGGCGGCGGACACCGGGGAGCTGTTTTTT. This sequence encodes CASSPAADTGELFF.

CDR3 DNA: TGTGCCAGCAGCCAGGGGGCGCCTCTTGGCTACACCTTC. Translated: CASSQGAPLGYTF. The chain couples TRBV28 to TRBJ1-2, with 8 bases identical to TRBD1. The germline CDR1 and CDR2 sequences are MDHEN and SYDVKM. Trimming cost V 6 bases and J 7 bases; bases outside gene matches: 7. CDR3 length: 13 amino acids.

V and J are TRBV12-3 or TRBV12-4 and TRBJ2-6; D ambiguous. CDR3 size: 13 residues. V was trimmed by 5 bases and J by 5 bases, leaving 7 bases between them. CDR3: CASSESRANVLTF. The CDR3 DNA is TGTGCCAGCAGTGAGTCCAGGGCCAACGTCCTGACTTTC.